The 14 T cell receptor beta chains reported below all come from one sample, sequenced in a study of blood T cell repertoires in COVID-19 (dated by TCRdb to between 2020 and 2021). The protocol used for the library was the immunoSEQ multiplex PCR assay. TCRdb stores this immuneACCESS table with in-frame sequences only. Part of the clones is absent; in the studies checked, under half of the shortfall reflects unresolved V genes, and no reason is known for the rest. The sample table lists about 200,000 clones, 85% to 90% of them with a count of one. 4.5% to 7.5% of the sample is taken by the ten largest. Sequenced input: peripheral blood. The source is a man older than 75 with acute or convalescent COVID-19.

The rearrangement links TRBV18 to TRBJ2-1; D possibly corresponds to TRBD1 (6 bases). Germline-derived CDR1 and CDR2 are KGHSH and LQKENI. V was shortened by 3 bases and J by 4 bases, with 16 bases between the two germline ends. This CDR3 has 16 amino acids. The CDR3 loop is CASSPPTAGAYNEQFF. As DNA, the CDR3 is TGTGCCAGCTCACCCCCGACGGCAGGGGCTTACAATGAGCAGTTCTTC. Filled out from reference TRBV18 and TRBJ2-1, the complete variable domain reads NAGVMQNPRHLVRRRGQEARLRCSPMKGHSHVYWYRQLPEEGLKFMVYLQKENIIDESGMPKERFSAEFPKEGPSILRIQQVVRGDSAAYFCASSPPTAGAYNEQFFGPGTRLTVL.

The V call is TRBV6-1, the J call TRBJ2-1; D is ambiguous. V dropped 3 bases and J dropped 7 bases, with 13 bases sitting between them. The CDR3 sequence is 14 residues long. Germline assignment: CDR1 MNHNS and CDR2 SASEGT. In DNA form, the CDR3 reads TGTGCCAGCAGTGAGACGAGGCCTCGGAATGAGCAGTTCTTC. This encodes CASSETRPRNEQFF.

As for this clone: At the DNA level, this CDR3 is encoded by other sequences in the same sample as well. The CDR3 DNA follows: TGCGCCAGCAGCTCGGGACTAGCGGGCAATGAGCAGTTCTTC. This encodes CASSSGLAGNEQFF. The chain combines TRBV5-1 with TRBJ2-1; the match to TRBD2 covers 12 bases. The CDR3 has 14 residues. Germline-derived CDR1 and CDR2 are SGHRS and YFSETQ. Germline trimming cut 3 bases from V and 6 bases from J; bases unmatched to any gene: 1. The full variable domain, rest sourced from reference TRBV5-1 and TRBJ2-1, is KAGVTQTPRYLIKTRGQQVTLSCSPISGHRSVSWYQQTPGQGLQFLFEYFSETQRNKGNFPGRFSGRQFSNSRSEMNVSTLELGDSALYLCASSSGLAGNEQFFGPGTRLTVL.

The V gene is TRBV28, the J gene TRBJ1-1, with unresolved D. Trimming left V 3 bases short and J 2 bases short, with 10 bases between. The CDR3 contains 14 residues. Germline V CDR1 and CDR2: MDHEN, SYDVKM. The CDR3 region is CASSFGDYNTEAFF. CDR3 coding DNA: TGTGCCAGCAGTTTCGGAGACTATAACACTGAAGCTTTCTTT. The full variable domain, completed using reference TRBV28 and TRBJ1-1, is DVKVTQSSRYLVKRTGEKVFLECVQDMDHENMFWYRQDPGLGLRLIYFSYDVKMKEKGDIPEGYSVSREKKERFSLILESASTNQTSMYLCASSFGDYNTEAFFGQGTRLTVV.

This clone has only one observation. The rearrangement links TRBV5-5 to TRBJ1-3; TRBD1 might be the D (5 bases). V dropped 3 bases and J dropped 0 bases, with 13 bases sitting between them. From germline, CDR1 is SGHKS and CDR2 YYEKEE (reference sequence). CDR3 length: 16 amino acids. The CDR3 coding sequence is TGTGCCAGCAGCTGGGGGGACCGTAGCTCTGGAAACACCATATATTTT. This sequence encodes CASSWGDRSSGNTIYF. The whole variable domain, remainder taken from reference TRBV5-5 and TRBJ1-3, is DAGVTQSPTHLIKTRGQQVTLRCSPISGHKSVSWYQQVLGQGPQFIFQYYEKEERGRGNFPDRFSARQFPNYSSELNVNALLLGDSALYLCASSWGDRSSGNTIYFGEGSWLTVV.

V usage is TRBV16 and J usage is TRBJ1-4, with a tentative D call TRBD1 (5 bases). The CDR3 totals 16 residues. Germline V gene data show CDR1 as KGHSY and CDR2 as FQNENV. Trimming took off 1 base at V and 3 bases at J, with 12 bases between the two ends. CDR3 bases: TGTGCCAGCAGCCAATTCGGGGGGACTTCTAATGAAAAACTGTTTTTT. Translating gives CASSQFGGTSNEKLFF.

This sequence joins TRBV9 and TRBJ1-3; D ambiguous. Germline-derived CDR1 and CDR2 are SGDLS and YYNGEE. Trimming took off 3 bases at V and 1 base at J, with 14 bases between the two ends. The CDR3 extends over 16 amino acids. The CDR3 loop is CASSDGVRVSGNTIYF. CDR3 in DNA: TGTGCCAGCAGCGATGGGGTGCGGGTTTCTGGAAACACCATATATTTT.

This chain joins TRBV11-3 and TRBJ2-1, with 12 positions matching TRBD2. Trimming at V came to 5 bases and at J to 5 bases, leaving 4 bases not matched to a gene. Looked up from germline, CDR1 is SGHNT and CDR2 is YENEEA. CDR3 length: 15 amino acids. CDR3 amino acids: CASSPTSGSNNEQFF. CDR3 sequence (DNA): TGTGCCAGCAGCCCGACTAGCGGGAGTAACAATGAGCAGTTCTTC.

The rearrangement uses TRBV5-1 and TRBJ1-6; no firm D call. Trimming shortened V by 1 base and J by 10 bases, and 12 bases separated the two germline ends. The CDR3 covers 14 residues. CDR1 and CDR2 (germline): SGHRS, YFSETQ. The chain's CDR3 is CASSLTWLGSPLHF. CDR3 DNA: TGCGCCAGCAGCTTGACTTGGCTCGGGTCACCCCTCCACTTT.

This chain joins TRBV21-1 and TRBJ2-1; the D call in the table, TRBD2, was not verified against the DNA. TRBV21-1 is given as a pseudogene. CDR3 length: 17 amino acids. In nucleotides, the CDR3 is TGTGCCAGCAGCCAGACGACTAGCGGGTTTTGGGGCAATGAGCAGTTCTTC. Its protein is CASSQTTSGFWGNEQFF.

This sequence joins TRBV18 and TRBJ1-1, with 9 bases that match TRBD1. Germline lookup yields CDR1 KGHSH and CDR2 LQKENI. The V and J ends lost 2 bases and 6 bases, in that order; junction bases with no gene match: 4. This CDR3 spans 14 amino acids. The CDR3 sequence: CASSPGDRVAEAFF. The CDR3 nucleotides read TGTGCCAGCTCACCAGGGGACAGGGTCGCTGAAGCTTTCTTT.

The genes are TRBV7-9 and TRBJ1-1, with D possibly TRBD1 on 6 matching bases. Germline V gives CDR1 SEHNR, CDR2 FQNEAQ (reference sequence). Trimming took 6 bases from V and 1 from J, leaving 9 bases between them. The CDR3 has 13 residues. The CDR3 DNA is TGTGCCAGCAGGCAACAGGGGAACACTGAAGCTTTCTTT. Protein product: CASRQQGNTEAFF.

The chain employs TRBV7-2 and TRBJ1-3; tentative D call: TRBD1 (5 bases). V lost 5 bases, J lost 6 bases, and 11 bases lay in between. The CDR3 runs 13 residues. The V gene's germline CDR1 is SGHTA and CDR2 FQGNSA. The CDR3 region is CASSRQTENTIYF. Written as DNA, the CDR3 is TGTGCCAGCAGCCGCCAGACAGAAAACACCATATATTTT.

The V and J genes are TRBV5-1 and TRBJ2-7; weak D call: TRBD2 (6 bases). Germline V gene lookup returns CDR1 SGHRS and CDR2 YFSETQ. The CDR3 runs 17 residues. The V and J ends lost 1 base and 0 bases respectively, with 17 bases between them. CDR3 nucleotide sequence: TGCGCCAGCAGCTTGCAAGGGCTAGCGCCTAGCTCCTACGAGCAGTACGTC. Its translation is CASSLQGLAPSSYEQYV.